Listed below are T cell receptor beta chains from one sample, sequenced in a study of cytomegalovirus exposure and HLA in healthy donors. Assay used: immunoSEQ multiplex PCR; TCRdb lists only in-frame clones, some missing. The sample includes some 85,000 clones, roughly four fifths of them seen just once. Sequenced material: PBMCs. Receptors were obtained from a man younger than 40 in good health and CMV-seronegative. Each CDR3 is given with its conserved first and last residue. A D gene is named only where the DNA matches it firmly. A clone size is listed for some rows: how often the clone was seen (once, few, many), or a class if it is expanded.

cdr3_length,clone_size,v_call,d_call,j_call,cdr3_nt,cdr3_aa
17,NA,TRBV21-1,NA,TRBJ1-1,TGTGCCAGCAGCAAAAAGAGTCGGGACAGGGGAGAGACTGAAGCTTTCTTT,CASSKKSRDRGETEAFF
15,once,TRBV4-1,TRBD1,TRBJ2-3,TGCGCCAGCAGCCCTAGGGACAGGGGAAGCGATACGCAGTATTTT,CASSPRDRGSDTQYF
15,NA,TRBV6-1,NA,TRBJ2-7,TGTGCCAGCAGACCCACCACCGCGAGCTCCTACGAGCAGTACTTC,CASRPTTASSYEQYF
13,few,TRBV28,NA,TRBJ1-1,TGTGCCAGCATTACAGGTGCGAACACTGAAGCTTTCTTT,CASITGANTEAFF
14,once,TRBV7-9,NA,TRBJ2-7,TGTGCCAGCAACCCACCGGGACAAACATACGAGCAGTACTTC,CASNPPGQTYEQYF
15,NA,TRBV7-2,TRBD2,TRBJ2-3,TGTGCCAGCAGCCCAACTAGCGAAAACACAGATACGCAGTATTTT,CASSPTSENTDTQYF
13,NA,TRBV6-4,NA,TRBJ2-7,TGTGCCAGCAGTTTCTCTGGACAGTTCGAGCAGTACTTC,CASSFSGQFEQYF
16,NA,TRBV7-9,TRBD1,TRBJ1-1,TGTTCCAGCAGCTTAGAGCAGGGGGTCGCGCCGGTAGAAGCTTTCTTT,CSSSLEQGVAPVEAFF
14,NA,TRBV7-9,TRBD1,TRBJ2-7,TGTTCCAGCAGCCGGGGACAGATGTCCTACGAGCAGTACTTC,CSSSRGQMSYEQYF
16,few,TRBV5-5,NA,TRBJ2-1,TGTGCCAGCAGCTTGACTAGCCAAAGTGGAGTCAATGAGCAGTTCTTC,CASSLTSQSGVNEQFF
15,NA,TRBV21-1,NA,TRBJ1-3,TGTGCCAGCAGCAAACGGGAAATCGGTTGGGACACCATATATTTT,CASSKREIGWDTIYF
14,NA,TRBV7-9,TRBD2,TRBJ2-1,TGTGCCAGCAGCCCGGGACTAGCGGGCAATGAGCAGTTCTTC,CASSPGLAGNEQFF
17,few,TRBV14,NA,TRBJ2-2,TGTGCCAGCAGCCAAGATAACAGCAGGGGACGAACCGGGGAGCTGTTTTTT,CASSQDNSRGRTGELFF
15,few,TRBV11-2,TRBD2,TRBJ2-1,TGTGCCAGCAGCTTAGTAGCGGGACCGTACAATGAGCAGTTCTTC,CASSLVAGPYNEQFF
16,NA,TRBV11-2,TRBD2,TRBJ2-1,TGTGCCAGCAGCTCGGGACTACTCCGCTCCTACAATGAGCAGTTCTTC,CASSSGLLRSYNEQFF
13,NA,TRBV7-9,TRBD1,TRBJ2-7,TGTGCCAGCAGCCGGGACAGTTCCTACGAGCAGTACTTC,CASSRDSSYEQYF
12,NA,TRBV7-2,TRBD2,TRBJ2-7,TGTGCCAGCAGCAAAGGCTTCAGGGACTACCGCTTC,CASSKGFRDYRF
15,NA,TRBV7-2,NA,TRBJ2-6,TGTGCCAGCAGCTGGGGGCTGGCAGGGGCCAACGTCCTGACTTTC,CASSWGLAGANVLTF
14,NA,TRBV19,TRBD1,TRBJ2-7,TGTGCCAGTAGTATAGGGGGACAGGGGAACGAGCAGTACTTC,CASSIGGQGNEQYF
14,NA,TRBV5-1,NA,TRBJ2-5,TGCGCCAGCAGCTTGGAGGACAGTAAAGAGACCCAGTACTTC,CASSLEDSKETQYF
15,NA,TRBV11-2,NA,TRBJ2-7,TGTGCCAGCAGCCCCGGGGCAGGGGGGTCCTACGAGCAGTACTTC,CASSPGAGGSYEQYF
12,NA,TRBV6-6,TRBD1,TRBJ1-1,TGTGCCAGCAGTTACACAGGGGCTGAAGCTTTCTTT,CASSYTGAEAFF
14,NA,TRBV7-9,TRBD2,TRBJ2-5,TGTGCCAGCAGCTCGAGCCGGGAGGAAGAGACCCAGTACTTC,CASSSSREEETQYF
12,NA,TRBV5-1,NA,TRBJ2-4,TGCGCCAGCAGCCCGAATTCGGACATTCAGTACTTC,CASSPNSDIQYF
13,NA,TRBV10-1,NA,TRBJ2-1,TGCGCCAGCAGTCCCGGGGGATACAATGAGCAGTTCTTC,CASSPGGYNEQFF
16,NA,TRBV7-9,NA,TRBJ2-7,TGTGCCAGCAGCCAATACCGCGGGACGGCTACGGGTGAGCAGTACTTC,CASSQYRGTATGEQYF
15,NA,TRBV5-6,TRBD1,TRBJ1-2,TGTGCCAGCAGCCTCTTGATGACAGGGAATTATGGCTACACCTTC,CASSLLMTGNYGYTF
15,NA,TRBV6-5,NA,TRBJ1-6,TGTGCCAGCAGTTACCGGGCGGGGAGGGATTCACCCCTCCACTTT,CASSYRAGRDSPLHF
13,NA,TRBV28,TRBD1,TRBJ2-3,TGTGCCAGCAGGTCAGGGGGCGCAGATACGCAGTATTTT,CASRSGGADTQYF
17,once,TRBV11-2,NA,TRBJ1-6,TGTGCCAGCAGCTTAGGAGGCGGCGGCTCCTATAATTCACCCCTCCACTTT,CASSLGGGGSYNSPLHF
15,NA,TRBV6-1,TRBD1,TRBJ2-7,TGTGCCAGCAGTGCGCAAGGGACAGGAGAGTACGAGCAGTACTTC,CASSAQGTGEYEQYF
14,NA,TRBV6-6,TRBD2,TRBJ2-1,TGTGCCAGCAATCTAGCGGGGCCTTACAATGAGCAGTTCTTC,CASNLAGPYNEQFF
13,NA,TRBV19,TRBD1,TRBJ2-7,TGTGCCAGCACGGGACAGGGTGGCTACGAGCAGTACTTC,CASTGQGGYEQYF
15,once,TRBV25-1,TRBD1,TRBJ1-5,TGTGCCAGCAGTGGACAGGGAGAAAGCAATCAGCCCCAGCATTTT,CASSGQGESNQPQHF
16,NA,TRBV18,TRBD1,TRBJ2-2,TGTGCCAGCTCACCGCGGACAGGGAGCGACACCGGGGAGCTGTTTTTT,CASSPRTGSDTGELFF
13,NA,TRBV5-1,NA,TRBJ2-7,TGCGCCAGCAGCCTCTCCATCCAGTACGAGCAGTACTTC,CASSLSIQYEQYF
15,NA,TRBV9,NA,TRBJ2-3,TGTGCCAGCAGCGTACTATCGGTCTACACAGATACGCAGTATTTT,CASSVLSVYTDTQYF
15,few,TRBV5-5,TRBD2,TRBJ2-1,TGTGCCAGCACCAGGGCAGGACTAGCGGGGAATGAGCAGTTCTTC,CASTRAGLAGNEQFF
13,NA,TRBV29-1,TRBD1,TRBJ1-5,TGCAGCGTAGCAACAGGGGCTGGACAGCCCCAGCATTTT,CSVATGAGQPQHF
14,few,TRBV27,TRBD1,TRBJ1-2,TGTGCCAGCAGTTTTTCAGGGGGCGGCTATGGCTACACCTTC,CASSFSGGGYGYTF
13,NA,TRBV15,NA,TRBJ2-7,TGTGCCACCAGCAGGGAGAAACACTACGAGCAGTACTTC,CATSREKHYEQYF
15,NA,TRBV11-3,TRBD1,TRBJ2-1,TGTGCCAGCAGCTTAGGGGGACAGGGAGAAAATGAGCAGTTCTTC,CASSLGGQGENEQFF
15,NA,TRBV7-2,TRBD1,TRBJ1-5,TGTGCCAGCAGCTTGGGACAGGGGGGTTATCAGCCCCAGCATTTT,CASSLGQGGYQPQHF
14,once,TRBV10-3,TRBD1,TRBJ2-7,TGTGCCATCAAGCCGGACAGGGGGCCATACGAGCAGTACTTC,CAIKPDRGPYEQYF
17,NA,TRBV7-9,TRBD1,TRBJ2-1,TGTGCCAGCAGCTTATTTCCGGACAGGGGCCGATTCAATGAGCAGTTCTTC,CASSLFPDRGRFNEQFF
15,NA,TRBV7-8,NA,TRBJ2-7,TGTGCCAGCAGCTTGGCTCAGGGGTCCGGGGCCGAGCAGTACTTC,CASSLAQGSGAEQYF
13,NA,TRBV7-9,NA,TRBJ1-1,TGTGCCAGCGCGCGGGGGCGGGATACTGAAGCTTTCTTT,CASARGRDTEAFF